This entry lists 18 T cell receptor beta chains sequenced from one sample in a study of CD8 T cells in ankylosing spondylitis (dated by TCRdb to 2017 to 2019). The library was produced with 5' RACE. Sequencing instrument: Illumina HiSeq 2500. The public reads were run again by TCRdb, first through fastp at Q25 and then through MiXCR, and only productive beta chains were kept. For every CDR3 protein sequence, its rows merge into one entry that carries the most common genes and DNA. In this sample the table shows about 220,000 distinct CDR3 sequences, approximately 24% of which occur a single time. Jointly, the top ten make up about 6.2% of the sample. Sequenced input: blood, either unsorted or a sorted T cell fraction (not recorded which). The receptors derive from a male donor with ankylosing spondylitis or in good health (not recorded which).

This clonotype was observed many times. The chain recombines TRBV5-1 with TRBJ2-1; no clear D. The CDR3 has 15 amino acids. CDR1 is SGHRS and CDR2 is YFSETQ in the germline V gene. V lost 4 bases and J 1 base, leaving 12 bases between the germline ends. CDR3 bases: TGCGCCAGCAGCCCAAATACGGAATCCTACAATGAGCAGTTCTTC. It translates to CASSPNTESYNEQFF.

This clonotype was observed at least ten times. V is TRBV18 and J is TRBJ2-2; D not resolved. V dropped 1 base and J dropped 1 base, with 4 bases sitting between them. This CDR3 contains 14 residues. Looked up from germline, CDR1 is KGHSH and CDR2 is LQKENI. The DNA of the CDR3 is TGTGCCAGCTCACCACGGGTGAACACCGGGGAGCTGTTTTTT. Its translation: CASSPRVNTGELFF.

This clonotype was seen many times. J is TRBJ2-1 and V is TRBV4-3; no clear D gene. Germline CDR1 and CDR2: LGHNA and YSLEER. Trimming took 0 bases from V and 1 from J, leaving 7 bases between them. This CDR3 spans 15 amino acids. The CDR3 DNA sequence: TGCGCCAGCAGCCAAGAGCGGTTTTCCTACAATGAGCAGTTCTTC. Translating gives CASSQERFSYNEQFF.

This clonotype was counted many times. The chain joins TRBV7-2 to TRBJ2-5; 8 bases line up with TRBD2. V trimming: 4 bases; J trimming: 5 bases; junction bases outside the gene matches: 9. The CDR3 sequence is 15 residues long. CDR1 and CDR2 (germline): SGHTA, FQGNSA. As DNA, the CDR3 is TGTGCCAGCAGCTCTTCAGCGGGAGTAAAGGAGACCCAGTACTTC. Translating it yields CASSSSAGVKETQYF.

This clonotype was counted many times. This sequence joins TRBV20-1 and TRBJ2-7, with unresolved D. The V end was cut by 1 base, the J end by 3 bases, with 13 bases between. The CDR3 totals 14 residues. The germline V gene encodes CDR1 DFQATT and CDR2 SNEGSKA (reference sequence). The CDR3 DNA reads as TGCAGTGCTAGAGCACCGGCGAGGCACTACGAGCAGTACTTC. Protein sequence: CSARAPARHYEQYF.

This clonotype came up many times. The CDR3 DNA reads TGCAGCGTTGAAGGGGGGGCCAGGCTCGATGCGCAGTATTTT. This sequence encodes CSVEGGARLDAQYF. The chain joins TRBV29-1 to TRBJ2-3, with D tentatively TRBD1 or TRBD2 (6 bases each). Germline loops: CDR1 SQVTM, CDR2 ANQGSEA. This CDR3 region has 14 residues. Trimming stripped 1 base from V and 10 bases from J, with 18 bases between.

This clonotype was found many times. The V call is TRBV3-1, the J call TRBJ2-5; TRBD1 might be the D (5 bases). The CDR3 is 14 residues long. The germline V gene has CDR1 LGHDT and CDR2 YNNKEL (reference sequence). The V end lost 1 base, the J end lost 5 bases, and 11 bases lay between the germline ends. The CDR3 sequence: CASSQAQGWETQYF. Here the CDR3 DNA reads TGTGCCAGCAGCCAAGCCCAGGGATGGGAGACCCAGTACTTC.

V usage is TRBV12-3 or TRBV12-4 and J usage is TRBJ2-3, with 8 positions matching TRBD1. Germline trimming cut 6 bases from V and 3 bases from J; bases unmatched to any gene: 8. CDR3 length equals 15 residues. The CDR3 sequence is CASRKTGATTDTQYF. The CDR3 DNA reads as TGTGCCAGCAGGAAGACAGGGGCTACAACAGATACGCAGTATTTT.

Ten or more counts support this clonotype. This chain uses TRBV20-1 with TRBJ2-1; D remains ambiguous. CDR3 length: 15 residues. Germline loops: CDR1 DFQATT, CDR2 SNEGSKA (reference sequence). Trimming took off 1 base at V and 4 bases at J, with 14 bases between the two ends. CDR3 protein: CSARAPNSRYNEQFF. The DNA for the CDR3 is TGCAGTGCTAGAGCCCCCAACTCCAGATACAATGAGCAGTTCTTC.

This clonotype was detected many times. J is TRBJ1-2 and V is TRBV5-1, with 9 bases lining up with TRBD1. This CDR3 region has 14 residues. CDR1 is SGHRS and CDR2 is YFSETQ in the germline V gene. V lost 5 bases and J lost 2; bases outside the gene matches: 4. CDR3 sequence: CASREGQGNYGYTF. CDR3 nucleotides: TGCGCCAGCAGAGAAGGACAGGGGAACTATGGCTACACCTTC. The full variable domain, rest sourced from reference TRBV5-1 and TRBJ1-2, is KAGVTQTPRYLIKTRGQQVTLSCSPISGHRSVSWYQQTPGQGLQFLFEYFSETQRNKGNFPGRFSGRQFSNSRSEMNVSTLELGDSALYLCASREGQGNYGYTFGSGTRLTVV.

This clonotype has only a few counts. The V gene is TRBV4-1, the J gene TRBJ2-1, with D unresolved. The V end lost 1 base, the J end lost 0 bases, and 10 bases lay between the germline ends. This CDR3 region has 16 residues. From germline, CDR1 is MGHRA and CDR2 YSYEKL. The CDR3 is CASSQGLSSSYNEQFF. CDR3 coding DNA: TGCGCCAGCAGCCAAGGCTTGTCGAGCTCCTACAATGAGCAGTTCTTC.

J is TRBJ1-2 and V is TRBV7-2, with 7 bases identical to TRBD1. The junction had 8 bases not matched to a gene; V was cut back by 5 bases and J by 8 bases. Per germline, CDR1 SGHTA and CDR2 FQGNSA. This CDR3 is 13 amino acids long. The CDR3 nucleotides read TGTGCCAGCAGCCCCGGACAGGAGAGGGGCTACACCTTC. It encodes CASSPGQERGYTF.

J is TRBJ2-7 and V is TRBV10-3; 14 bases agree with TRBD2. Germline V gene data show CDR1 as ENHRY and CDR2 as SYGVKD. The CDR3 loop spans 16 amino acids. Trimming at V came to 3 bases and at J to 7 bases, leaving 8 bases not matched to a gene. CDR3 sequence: CAISDLTSGRAWEQYF. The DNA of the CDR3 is TGTGCCATCAGTGATTTGACTAGCGGGAGGGCCTGGGAGCAGTACTTC.

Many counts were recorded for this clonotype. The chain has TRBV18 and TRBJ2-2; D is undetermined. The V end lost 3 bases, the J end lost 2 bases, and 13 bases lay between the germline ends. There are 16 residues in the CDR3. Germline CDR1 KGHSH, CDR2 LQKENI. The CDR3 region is CASSPRAKINTGELFF. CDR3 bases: TGTGCCAGCTCACCTCGAGCGAAAATAAACACCGGGGAGCTGTTTTTT.

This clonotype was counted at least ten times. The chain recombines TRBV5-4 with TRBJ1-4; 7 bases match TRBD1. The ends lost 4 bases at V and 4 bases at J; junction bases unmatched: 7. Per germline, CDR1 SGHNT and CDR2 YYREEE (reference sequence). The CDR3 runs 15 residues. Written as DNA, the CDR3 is TGTGCCAGCAGCCCCGAGGGGGCTGGTAATGAAAAACTGTTTTTT. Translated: CASSPEGAGNEKLFF.

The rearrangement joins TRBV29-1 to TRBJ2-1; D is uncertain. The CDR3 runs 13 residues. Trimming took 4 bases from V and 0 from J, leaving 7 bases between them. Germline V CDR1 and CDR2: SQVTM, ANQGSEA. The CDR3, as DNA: TGCAGCGTTGCGGATGACTCCTACAATGAGCAGTTCTTC. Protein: CSVADDSYNEQFF.

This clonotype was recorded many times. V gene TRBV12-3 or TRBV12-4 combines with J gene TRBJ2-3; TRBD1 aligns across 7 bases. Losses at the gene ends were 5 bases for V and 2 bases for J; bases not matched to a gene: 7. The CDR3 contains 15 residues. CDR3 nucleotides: TGTGCCAGCAGTCCCCGGACAGGCGCCACAGATACGCAGTATTTT. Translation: CASSPRTGATDTQYF.

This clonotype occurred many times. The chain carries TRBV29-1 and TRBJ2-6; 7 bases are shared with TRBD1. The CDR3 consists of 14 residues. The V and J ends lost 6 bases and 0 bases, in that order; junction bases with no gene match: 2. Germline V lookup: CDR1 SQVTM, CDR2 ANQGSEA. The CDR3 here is CSVGQASGANVLTF. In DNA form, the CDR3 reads TGCAGCGTCGGACAGGCCTCTGGGGCCAACGTCCTGACTTTC.